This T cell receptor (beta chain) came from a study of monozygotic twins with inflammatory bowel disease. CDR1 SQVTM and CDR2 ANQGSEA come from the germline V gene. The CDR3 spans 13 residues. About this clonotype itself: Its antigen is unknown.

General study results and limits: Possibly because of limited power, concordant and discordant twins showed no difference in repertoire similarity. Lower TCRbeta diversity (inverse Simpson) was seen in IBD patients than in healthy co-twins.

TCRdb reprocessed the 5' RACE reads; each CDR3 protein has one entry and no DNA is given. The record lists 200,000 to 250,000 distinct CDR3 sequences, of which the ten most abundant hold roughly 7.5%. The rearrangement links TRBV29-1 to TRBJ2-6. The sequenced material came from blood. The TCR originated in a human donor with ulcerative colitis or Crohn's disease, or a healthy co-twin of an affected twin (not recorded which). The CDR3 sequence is CSVADSGANVLTF.